Each of the 29 T cell receptor delta chains below was sequenced from the same sample in a study of Vδ1+ human thymocytes. Overall study findings and caveats: In the thymus, TRG and TRD repertoires looked highly polyclonal with Gaussian CDR3 lengths.

Sequences come from RNA converted to cDNA by reverse transcription. Multiplex PCR used pooled V-gene forward primers and a constant-region reverse primer to amplify CDR3s. TCRdb re-called the multiplex PCR reads through CATT. The repertoire has about 25,000 delta-chain clones, around 7.7% of them found once; the top ten carry 0.8% to 1%. The antigens these receptors bind are not known. Source material: Vdelta1+ gamma-delta thymocytes from the thymus. Subset specified: FACS-sorted CD3+ TCRalphabeta- TCRVdelta1+ TCRVdelta2- thymocytes. These receptors all come from a girl in the first two years of life who had congenital heart surgery.

This clone was detected only a few times. The rearrangement links TRDV1 to TRDJ1; 9 bases are a match to TRDD3. V gave up 1 base and J gave up 3 bases; unmatched junction bases: 21. Germline V gives CDR1 TSWWSYY, CDR2 QGS. The CDR3 sequence is 21 residues long. The CDR3 nucleotides read TGTGCTCTTGGGGAACAGGCCTTCCTGCCCCTACTGGGGGACCGATCCGATAAACTCATCTTT. Translation gives CALGEQAFLPLLGDRSDKLIF.

The chain links TRDV1 to TRDJ1; D remains unclear. Looked up from germline, CDR1 is TSWWSYY and CDR2 is QGS. There are 15 residues in the CDR3. Deletions cut 0 bases from V and 0 bases from J, with 8 bases between. The CDR3 loop reads CALGELRLYTDKLIF. The CDR3 bases are TGTGCTCTTGGGGAACTCCGATTGTACACCGATAAACTCATCTTT.

V and J are TRDV1 and TRDJ1; possible D gene TRDD3, 5 bases. The V and J ends lost 0 bases and 0 bases respectively, with 32 bases between them. There are 23 residues in the CDR3. Germline assignment: CDR1 TSWWSYY and CDR2 QGS. The CDR3 sequence is CALGELEPLLEGNPFTYTDKLIF. The CDR3 nucleotides read TGTGCTCTTGGGGAACTAGAGCCTCTACTGGAGGGTAATCCCTTTACTTACACCGATAAACTCATCTTT.

V usage is TRDV1 and J usage is TRDJ1; TRDD3 agrees at 10 bases. The CDR3 has 18 residues. Germline V lookup: CDR1 TSWWSYY, CDR2 QGS. The V and J ends lost 8 bases and 12 bases, in that order; junction bases with no gene match: 27. CDR3 region: CALTLPPCILGGYGRVIF. The CDR3, as DNA: TGTGCTCTTACCCTCCCTCCCTGCATCCTCGGGGGATACGGGCGGGTCATCTTT.

This clone was counted between two and nine times. This chain links TRAV29/DV5 with TRDJ1; 7 positions match TRDD3. The CDR3 is 21 residues long. Germline V gives CDR1 NSMFDY, CDR2 ISSIKDK. The ends lost 6 bases at V and 0 bases at J; junction bases unmatched: 29. The CDR3 DNA reads as TGTGCAGTATCCCCTTGCTCTCTAAAAGCTCTCTGGGGGGCGGACACCGATAAACTCATCTTT. As protein: CAVSPCSLKALWGADTDKLIF.

V gene TRDV1 combines with J gene TRDJ1, with 10 bases lining up with TRDD3. As TCRdb names no J gene, one was assigned here on the basis of a DNA match to germline. This CDR3 has 17 amino acids. Germline assignment: CDR1 TSWWSYY and CDR2 QGS. V dropped 1 base and J dropped 7; count of bases not matched to a gene: 12. CDR3 protein: CALGEPQTGGLAAKLIF. The DNA for the CDR3 is TGTGCTCTTGGGGAACCACAGACTGGGGGATTGGCGGCTAAACTCATCTTT.

This clone was found a few times. The chain joins TRDV1 to TRDJ1; 10 bases map to TRDD3. Trimming took 5 bases from V and 0 from J; bases not matched to a gene: 24. The CDR3 runs to 22 residues. CDR1 TSWWSYY and CDR2 QGS come from the germline V gene. The CDR3 loop reads CALGFQSGCLGGYDGYTDKLIF. For the CDR3, the DNA is TGTGCTCTTGGGTTCCAATCTGGCTGTCTCGGGGGATACGACGGGTACACCGATAAACTCATCTTT.

This chain uses TRDV1 with TRDJ1, with D perhaps TRDD2 (5 bases). V was pared by 0 bases and J by 0 bases, with 29 bases between. Germline lookup yields CDR1 TSWWSYY and CDR2 QGS. The length of the CDR3 is 22 residues. The CDR3 nucleotides read TGTGCTCTTGGGGAACTGCGTCCTAGTTTACCACCGCTGCGTACGGACACCGATAAACTCATCTTT. Protein sequence: CALGELRPSLPPLRTDTDKLIF.

The chain joins TRDV1 to TRDJ1, with 9 bases lining up with TRDD3. Trimming at V came to 0 bases and at J to 0 bases, leaving 32 bases not matched to a gene. This CDR3 has 26 amino acids. CDR1 TSWWSYY and CDR2 QGS come from the germline V gene. CDR3 nucleotide sequence: TGTGCTCTTGGGGAACTAGGATTACCGGTGTACTGGGGGAAACACGATACATTTCCGTACACCGATAAACTCATCTTT. This codes for CALGELGLPVYWGKHDTFPYTDKLIF.

This clone was found a few times. The chain combines TRDV1 with TRDJ1, with D maybe TRDD3 (5 bases). V was cut by 1 base and J by 5 bases, with 11 bases left in between. This CDR3 region has 14 residues. Germline assignment: CDR1 TSWWSYY and CDR2 QGS. The CDR3 sequence: CALGERRGRDKLIF. In DNA form, the CDR3 reads TGTGCTCTTGGGGAACGGAGGGGACGGGATAAACTCATCTTT.

This clone was detected only a few times. The chain is built from TRDV1 and TRDJ1; 9 nucleotides line up with TRDD3. CDR1 TSWWSYY and CDR2 QGS come from the germline V gene. Unmatched junction bases numbered 20, after V lost 2 bases and J lost 1 base. The CDR3 sequence is 21 residues long. CDR3 sequence reads: CALGESCPWMGDIYRTDKLIF. In DNA form, the CDR3 reads TGTGCTCTTGGGGAATCTTGCCCCTGGATGGGGGATATATACCGCACCGATAAACTCATCTTT.

This clone was detected a few times. V is TRDV1 and J is TRDJ1; D is uncertain. The V gene's germline CDR1 is TSWWSYY and CDR2 QGS. The CDR3 extends over 15 amino acids. V was shortened by 6 bases and J by 1 base, with 15 bases between the two germline ends. The CDR3 bases are TGTGCTCTTGGATGCTGGAGGCCAATCACCGATAAACTCATCTTT. This sequence encodes CALGCWRPITDKLIF.

The V and J genes are TRDV1 and TRDJ1, with a tentative D call TRDD3 (6 bases). Looked up from germline, CDR1 is TSWWSYY and CDR2 is QGS. CDR3 length equals 17 residues. Trimming took off 1 base at V and 0 bases at J, with 15 bases between the two ends. The CDR3, as DNA: TGTGCTCTTGGGGAACCACCCAACTGGGAGTACACCGATAAACTCATCTTT. Translation: CALGEPPNWEYTDKLIF.

The chain couples TRDV2 to TRDJ1; TRDD3 agrees at 10 bases. V lost 5 bases, J lost 0 bases, and 26 bases stayed unmatched. Germline V gene data show CDR1 as GEAIGNYY and CDR2 as EKD. The CDR3 consists of 22 residues. CDR3 coding DNA: TGTGCCTGTGTACGGGACTCAGACTGGGGGATGCGCCGGGGTCTCTACACCGATAAACTCATCTTT. This gives the protein CACVRDSDWGMRRGLYTDKLIF.

The chain uses TRDV1 and TRDJ1; 11 bases fit TRDD3. The length of the CDR3 is 16 residues. Germline V lookup: CDR1 TSWWSYY, CDR2 QGS. Trimming at V came to 7 bases and at J to 3 bases, leaving 10 bases not matched to a gene. The DNA of the CDR3 is TGTGCTCTTGATCCCCTATCTGGGGGATACTCCGATAAACTCATCTTT. Translating it yields CALDPLSGGYSDKLIF.

In its sample, this clone was seen a few times. The chain joins TRDV1 to TRDJ1; D ambiguous. Germline V CDR1 and CDR2: TSWWSYY, QGS. The CDR3 sequence is 17 residues long. V was cut by 0 bases and J by 2 bases, with 16 bases left in between. The CDR3 DNA reads as TGTGCTCTTGGGGAACTTGACGCCCCCGCTGGAACCGATAAACTCATCTTT. As protein: CALGELDAPAGTDKLIF.

This clone turned up a few times. The rearrangement joins TRDV1 to TRDJ1; 7 nucleotides align to TRDD3. The CDR3 has 18 residues. Germline CDR1 and CDR2: TSWWSYY and QGS. The ends lost 1 base at V and 0 bases at J; junction bases unmatched: 11. CDR3 in amino acids: CALGEPRAPGGHTDKLIF. DNA of the CDR3: TGTGCTCTTGGGGAACCGAGGGCCCCTGGGGGTCACACCGATAAACTCATCTTT.

No V gene was called here, but the J gene is TRDJ1; the table calls TRDD3, which could not be checked here. This CDR3 contains 20 residues. CDR3 bases: TGTGCTCTTGGGGCCGGAGGGGGCGGGGGTTCCCGATCGTACACCGATAAACTCATCTTT. Translated: CALGAGGGGGSRSYTDKLIF.

In its sample, this clone was seen a few times. This chain uses TRDV1 with TRDJ1; D not certain. Germline V gene sequence: CDR1 TSWWSYY, CDR2 QGS. The V and J ends lost 2 bases and 3 bases respectively, with 13 bases between them. The CDR3 spans 15 residues. The CDR3 region has the DNA TGTGCTCTTGGGGAAATTCTCCTTGGCCCCGATAAACTCATCTTT. Its protein is CALGEILLGPDKLIF.

This chain uses TRDV1 with TRDJ1, with D perhaps matching TRDD3 (5 bases). V dropped 1 base and J dropped 0 bases, with 15 bases sitting between them. Germline V lookup: CDR1 TSWWSYY, CDR2 QGS. The CDR3 is made up of 17 amino acids. The CDR3 DNA reads as TGTGCTCTTGGGGAACCTGGGTCTACCCGGTACACCGATAAACTCATCTTT. Protein product: CALGEPGSTRYTDKLIF.

This chain uses TRDV1 with TRDJ1; 10 positions match TRDD3. From germline, CDR1 is TSWWSYY and CDR2 QGS. J lost 0 bases, V lost 4 bases, and 20 bases had no gene match. The CDR3 is 21 residues long. CDR3 DNA: TGTGCTCTTGGGGGATCGGCCTTGATCTTACTGGGGGATTCTCACACCGATAAACTCATCTTT. Its translation: CALGGSALILLGDSHTDKLIF.

This sequence joins TRDV1 and TRDJ1; the D is unclear. With 5 bases removed from V and 0 bases from J, the gap between germline ends came to 19 bases. Germline CDR1 reads TSWWSYY; CDR2 reads QGS. The CDR3 covers 17 residues. The CDR3 coding sequence is TGTGCTCTTGGGTCCCAAGCCTTACGGAAGTACACCGATAAACTCATCTTT. It translates to CALGSQALRKYTDKLIF.

The rearrangement joins TRDV1 to TRDJ1; TRDD3 aligns across 12 bases. The V segment lost 0 bases and the J segment 2 bases; nucleotides outside the gene matches: 25. The CDR3 totals 24 residues. Germline CDR1 TSWWSYY, CDR2 QGS. CDR3 sequence: CALGELVGPTWGDWGIQTTDKLIF. CDR3 bases: TGTGCTCTTGGGGAACTAGTTGGGCCTACGTGGGGGGACTGGGGGATACAGACTACCGATAAACTCATCTTT.

V gene TRDV1 combines with J gene TRDJ1; D is ambiguous. The CDR3 spans 14 residues. Germline V gives CDR1 TSWWSYY, CDR2 QGS. V gave up 0 bases and J gave up 3 bases, with 8 bases separating them. Here the CDR3 reads CALGELVGPDKLIF. The CDR3 DNA is TGTGCTCTTGGGGAACTAGTGGGCCCCGATAAACTCATCTTT.

The rearrangement uses TRDV1 and TRDJ1; 9 positions agree with TRDD3. Per germline, CDR1 TSWWSYY and CDR2 QGS. The J segment lost 1 base and the V segment lost 0 bases, leaving 21 bases of the junction unmatched. The CDR3 has 22 residues. In DNA form, the CDR3 reads TGTGCTCTTGGGGAACTAGAGTACTCCTACACGGGGGATACCTCTGGCACCGATAAACTCATCTTT. Translated, it gives CALGELEYSYTGDTSGTDKLIF.

This clone was seen a few times. This chain links TRDV1 with TRDJ1; 9 nucleotides line up with TRDD3. With 3 bases clipped from V and 3 bases from J, the junction kept 14 bases outside the gene matches. The CDR3 extends over 18 amino acids. The germline V gene has CDR1 TSWWSYY and CDR2 QGS. The CDR3 DNA sequence: TGTGCTCTTGGGGAGCCCTTCGGGCCGGGGGATACTCCCGATAAACTCATCTTT. It specifies CALGEPFGPGDTPDKLIF.

This clone was recorded a few times. This chain uses TRDV1 with TRDJ1; 9 bases align to TRDD3. V trimming: 2 bases; J trimming: 1 base; junction bases outside the gene matches: 14. CDR1 TSWWSYY and CDR2 QGS come from the germline V gene. This CDR3 has 19 amino acids. CDR3 sequence reads: CALGETSPSWGYATDKLIF. CDR3 nucleotides: TGTGCTCTTGGGGAAACTTCTCCTTCTTGGGGATACGCCACCGATAAACTCATCTTT.

The assigned J gene is TRDJ1, but the V gene is uncalled; the DNA was not used to check the table's D call, TRDD3. The CDR3 sequence is 21 residues long. This CDR3 reads CALGESWPPSPLGDTAGKLIF. DNA for the CDR3: TGTGCTCTTGGGGAAAGTTGGCCTCCGAGTCCCCTGGGGGATACCGCCGGTAAACTCATCTTT.

This clone was seen a few times. J is TRDJ1 and V is TRDV1; 13 positions agree with TRDD3. The CDR3 has 18 amino acids. The germline gives CDR1 TSWWSYY, CDR2 QGS. The trim removed 3 bases at V and 11 bases at J, leaving 18 bases unmatched. Written as DNA, the CDR3 is TGTGCTCTTGGGGAGTCAAGGGTACGGCTACTGGGGGATACGTGGCTCATCTTT. Amino acids: CALGESRVRLLGDTWLIF.